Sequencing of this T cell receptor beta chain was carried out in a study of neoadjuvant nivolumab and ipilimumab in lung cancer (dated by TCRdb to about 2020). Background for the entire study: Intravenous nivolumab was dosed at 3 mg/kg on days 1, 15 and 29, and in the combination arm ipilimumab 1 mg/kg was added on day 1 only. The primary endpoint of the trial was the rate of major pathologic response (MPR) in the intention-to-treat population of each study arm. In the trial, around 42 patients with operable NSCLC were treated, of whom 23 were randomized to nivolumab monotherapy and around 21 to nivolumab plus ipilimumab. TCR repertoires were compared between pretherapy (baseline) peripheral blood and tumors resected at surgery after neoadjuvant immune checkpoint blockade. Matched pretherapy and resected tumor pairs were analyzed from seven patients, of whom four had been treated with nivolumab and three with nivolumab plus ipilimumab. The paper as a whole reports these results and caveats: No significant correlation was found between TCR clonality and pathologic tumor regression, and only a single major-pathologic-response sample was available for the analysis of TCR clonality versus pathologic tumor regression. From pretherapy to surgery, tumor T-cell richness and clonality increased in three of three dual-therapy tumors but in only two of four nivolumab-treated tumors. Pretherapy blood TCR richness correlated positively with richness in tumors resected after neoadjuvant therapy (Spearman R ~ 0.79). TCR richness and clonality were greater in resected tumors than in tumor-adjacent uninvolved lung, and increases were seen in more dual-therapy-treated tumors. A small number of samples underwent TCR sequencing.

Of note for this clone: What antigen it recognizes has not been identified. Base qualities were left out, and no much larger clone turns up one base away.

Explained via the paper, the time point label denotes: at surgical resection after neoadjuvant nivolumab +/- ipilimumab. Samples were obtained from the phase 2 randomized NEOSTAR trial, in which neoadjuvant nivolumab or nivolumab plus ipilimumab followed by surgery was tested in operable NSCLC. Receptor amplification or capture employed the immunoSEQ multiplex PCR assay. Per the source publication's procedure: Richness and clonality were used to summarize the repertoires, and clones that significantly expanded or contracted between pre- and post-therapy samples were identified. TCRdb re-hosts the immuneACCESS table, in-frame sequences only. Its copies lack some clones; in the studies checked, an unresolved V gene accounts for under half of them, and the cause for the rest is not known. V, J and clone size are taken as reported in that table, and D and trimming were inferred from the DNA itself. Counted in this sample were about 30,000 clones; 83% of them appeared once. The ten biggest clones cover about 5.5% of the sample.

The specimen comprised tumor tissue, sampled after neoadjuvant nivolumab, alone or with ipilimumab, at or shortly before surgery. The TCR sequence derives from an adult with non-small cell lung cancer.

The DNA sequence is as follows: TGTGCCAGCAGCCCCCACGTAGGGGGGGCAGGGGGGGCCAATTCACCCCTCCACTTT. This gives the protein CASSPHVGGAGGANSPLHF. The chain couples TRBV7-9 to TRBJ1-6, and 7 junction bases match TRBD1. The germline V and J ends show losses of 5 bases and 7 bases respectively, and no gene match explains 20 bases of the junction. The germline V gene (reference sequence) supplies CDR1 SEHNR and CDR2 FQNEAQ. Including cysteine and phenylalanine, the CDR3 has 19 amino acids. Just CDR3 DNA is preserved here, 57 bases in frame from base 1.